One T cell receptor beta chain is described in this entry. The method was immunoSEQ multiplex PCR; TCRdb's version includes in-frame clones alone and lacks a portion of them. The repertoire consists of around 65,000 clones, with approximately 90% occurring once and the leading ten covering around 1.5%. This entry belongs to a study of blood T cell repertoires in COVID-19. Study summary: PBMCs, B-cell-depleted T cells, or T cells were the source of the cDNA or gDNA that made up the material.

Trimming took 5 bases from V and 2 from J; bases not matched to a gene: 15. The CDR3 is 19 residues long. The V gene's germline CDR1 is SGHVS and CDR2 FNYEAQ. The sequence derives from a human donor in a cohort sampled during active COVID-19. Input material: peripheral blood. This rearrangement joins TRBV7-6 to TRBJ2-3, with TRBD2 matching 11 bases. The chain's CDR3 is CASSPSGGILRGYTDTQYF. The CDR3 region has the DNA TGTGCCAGCAGCCCTAGCGGGGGGATTTTAAGGGGCTACACAGATACGCAGTATTTT.